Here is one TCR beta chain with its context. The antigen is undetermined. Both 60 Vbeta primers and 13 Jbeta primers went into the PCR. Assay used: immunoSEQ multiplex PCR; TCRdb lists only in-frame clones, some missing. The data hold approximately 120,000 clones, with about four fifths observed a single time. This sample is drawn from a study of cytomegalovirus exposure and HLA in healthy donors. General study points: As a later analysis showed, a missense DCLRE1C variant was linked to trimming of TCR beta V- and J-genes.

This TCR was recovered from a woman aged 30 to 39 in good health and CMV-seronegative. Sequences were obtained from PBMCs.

Here the CDR3 reads CASSFWGDSYNEQFF. CDR3 coding DNA: TGTGCCAGCAGTTTTTGGGGGGACTCCTACAATGAGCAGTTCTTC. The chain employs TRBV28 and TRBJ2-1; possible D gene TRBD2, 6 bases. V lost 3 bases to trimming and J lost 0 bases, with 9 bases between them. CDR1 and CDR2 (germline): MDHEN, SYDVKM. This CDR3 has 15 residues.